Listed below are T cell receptor beta chains from one sample, sequenced in a study of blood T cell repertoires in COVID-19. Profiling relied on immunoSEQ multiplex PCR, and the TCRdb table lists in-frame clones only, not all of them. The table has over 150,000 clones, around four fifths seen once. The sample consisted of peripheral blood. These receptors were taken from an elderly woman with acute or convalescent COVID-19. Each CDR3 is given with its conserved first and last residue. The D gene is left open where the match is weak. Size is stated for part of the rows, as once, few or many counts, or as a class when the clone is expanded.

14	TRBD1	TRBJ2-2	-	TRBV6-5	CASRTGGDTGELFF	TGTGCCAGCAGGACAGGGGGCGACACCGGGGAGCTGTTTTTT
12	-	TRBJ1-2	few	TRBV7-2	CASSLLGHGYTF	TGTGCCAGCAGCTTATTGGGGCATGGCTACACCTTC
15	TRBD1	TRBJ1-6	-	TRBV19	CASSQSGTDNSPLHF	TGTGCCAGTAGTCAGTCCGGGACAGATAATTCACCCCTCCACTTT
13	TRBD2	TRBJ2-7	-	TRBV30	CAWSTSGDYEQYF	TGTGCCTGGAGTACTAGCGGGGACTACGAGCAGTACTTC
16	TRBD1	TRBJ2-7	-	TRBV9	CASSVERYRDRDEQYF	TGTGCCAGCAGCGTAGAACGATACCGGGACAGGGACGAGCAGTACTTC
17	TRBD2	TRBJ2-3	-	TRBV4-1	CASSQDELAGGQHTQYF	TGCGCCAGCAGCCAAGATGAACTAGCGGGGGGTCAGCATACGCAGTATTTT
13	TRBD1	TRBJ1-5	-	TRBV12-3/TRBV12-4	CASSYNRGQPQHF	TGTGCCAGCAGCTATAACAGGGGACAGCCCCAGCATTTT
13	TRBD1	TRBJ1-1	-	TRBV2	CAGTGGLNTEAFF	TGTGCCGGCACAGGGGGATTGAACACTGAAGCTTTCTTT
13	TRBD1	TRBJ2-1	few	TRBV27	CASSMDRHHEQFF	TGTGCCAGCAGTATGGACAGGCATCATGAGCAGTTCTTC
15	TRBD1	TRBJ1-2	-	TRBV6-5	CASRKPGQGNYGYTF	TGTGCCAGCCGTAAACCGGGACAGGGAAACTATGGCTACACCTTC
17	-	TRBJ1-5	-	TRBV6-2/TRBV6-3	CASSYGSSGTRNQPQHF	TGTGCCAGCAGTTACGGATCTTCCGGGACAAGAAATCAGCCCCAGCATTTT
15	-	TRBJ2-2	once	TRBV7-2	CASSTRGHPTGELFF	TGTGCCAGCAGCACCAGGGGACATCCCACCGGGGAGCTGTTTTTT
14	-	TRBJ1-2	-	TRBV6-5	CASSYRGANYGYTF	TGTGCCAGCAGTTATCGGGGGGCTAACTATGGCTACACCTTC
15	-	TRBJ1-2	-	TRBV19	CASSSLGGSGSGYTF	TGTGCCAGTAGTTCCTTGGGGGGATCGGGTTCTGGCTACACCTTC
13	-	TRBJ2-1	-	TRBV6-6	CASRSGGGNEQFF	TGTGCCAGCCGAAGTGGGGGAGGCAATGAGCAGTTCTTC
14	-	TRBJ1-3	-	TRBV6-6	CASILAGSGNTIYF	TGTGCCAGCATTCTGGCCGGGTCTGGAAACACCATATATTTT
16	-	TRBJ1-6	-	TRBV7-8	CASKNTGLLDNSPLHF	TGTGCCAGCAAGAACACGGGACTCCTCGATAATTCACCCCTCCACTTT
13	-	TRBJ1-5	-	TRBV12-3/TRBV12-4	CASSLSGFQPQHF	TGTGCCAGCAGTTTGTCAGGATTTCAGCCCCAGCATTTT
14	-	TRBJ1-1	once	TRBV4-3	CASSQESRNTEAFF	TGCGCCAGCAGCCAAGAATCCAGGAACACTGAAGCTTTCTTT
15	-	TRBJ1-2	-	TRBV21-1	CASSTTDYRDYGYTF	TGTGCCAGCAGCACGACAGACTACAGGGACTATGGCTACACCTTC
17	TRBD2	TRBJ2-3	-	TRBV15	CATSDGTSGSRRDTQYF	TGTGCCACCAGCGATGGGACTAGCGGGAGTAGAAGGGATACGCAGTATTTT
15	TRBD2	TRBJ2-5	-	TRBV6-2/TRBV6-3	CASSYDGGGPETQYF	TGTGCCAGCAGTTACGATGGGGGAGGGCCGGAGACCCAGTACTTC
15	TRBD2	TRBJ2-1	-	TRBV7-8	CASSLVLSGGRGQFF	TGTGCCAGCAGCTTAGTCCTTAGCGGGGGGCGTGGGCAGTTCTTC
15	-	TRBJ2-1	-	TRBV7-2	CASSLDNSYYNEQFF	TGTGCCAGCAGCTTAGACAACAGTTACTACAATGAGCAGTTCTTC
12	-	TRBJ1-5	-	TRBV7-9	CASSKGQQPQHF	TGTGCCAGCAGTAAGGGACAACAGCCCCAGCATTTT
16	TRBD1	TRBJ2-2	-	TRBV5-1	CASSIRQGAQIGELFF	TGCGCCAGCAGCATAAGACAGGGGGCTCAAATCGGGGAGCTGTTTTTT
13	TRBD2	TRBJ2-5	-	TRBV30	CAWSRGLAETQYF	TGTGCCTGGAGTAGAGGACTAGCAGAGACCCAGTACTTC
14	TRBD2	TRBJ2-5	-	TRBV5-5	CASSFAGGRETQYF	TGTGCCAGCAGCTTCGCGGGAGGGCGGGAGACCCAGTACTTC
15	-	TRBJ2-5	-	TRBV7-8	CASSPPGQGWETQYF	TGTGCCAGCAGCCCCCCTGGGCAGGGGTGGGAGACCCAGTACTTC
15	-	TRBJ1-4	-	TRBV6-1	CASSDAGRGNEKLFF	TGTGCCAGCAGTGACGCGGGCCGCGGGAATGAAAAACTGTTTTTT
14	TRBD2	TRBJ2-3	-	TRBV29-1	CSAKWGGVGNTQYF	TGCAGCGCCAAATGGGGGGGAGTGGGAAATACGCAGTATTTT
16	-	TRBJ2-5	few	TRBV5-1	CASSLGASTGQETQYF	TGCGCCAGCAGCTTGGGGGCCTCGACAGGACAAGAGACCCAGTACTTC
15	-	TRBJ2-7	-	TRBV27	CASSSVAESSYEQYF	TGTGCCAGCAGTTCGGTAGCGGAGAGCTCCTACGAGCAGTACTTC
14	TRBD1	TRBJ1-5	-	TRBV7-9	CASSWTGVGQPQHF	TGTGCCAGCAGCTGGACAGGGGTGGGTCAGCCCCAGCATTTT
14	-	TRBJ2-7	-	TRBV6-2/TRBV6-3	CASSYMGRGYEQYF	TGTGCCAGCAGTTATATGGGCAGGGGCTACGAGCAGTACTTC
15	-	TRBJ1-2	-	TRBV10-1	CASSATTGPYEGYTF	TGCGCCAGCAGTGCTACGACAGGTCCCTATGAGGGCTACACCTTC
13	-	TRBJ1-1	-	TRBV2	CASNYQGNTEAFF	TGTGCCAGCAATTATCAGGGGAACACTGAAGCTTTCTTT
15	-	TRBJ1-2	-	TRBV5-6	CASSFFRGRDYGYTF	TGTGCCAGCAGCTTCTTCAGGGGAAGGGACTATGGCTACACCTTC
11	-	TRBJ2-5	few	TRBV19	CASSQAETQYF	TGTGCCAGTAGTCAAGCCGAGACCCAGTACTTC
16	TRBD1	TRBJ2-2	few	TRBV18	CASSPTGQGSTGELFF	TGTGCCAGCTCACCTACAGGACAGGGCAGCACCGGGGAGCTGTTTTTT
16	-	TRBJ1-4	-	TRBV3-1/TRBV3-2	CASSQETVATNEKLFF	TGTGCCAGCAGCCAGGAGACAGTTGCAACTAATGAAAAACTGTTTTTT
13	-	TRBJ1-2	-	TRBV7-3	CASSAPDSHGYTF	TGTGCCAGCAGCGCACCGGACTCCCATGGCTACACCTTC